Below, 24 T cell receptor beta chains from the same sample are listed, as sequenced in a study of T cell clonotyping in hematopoietic cell transplantation. Assay: immunoSEQ multiplex PCR; the TCRdb copy retains only in-frame clones and omits some. Of more than 900 clones in the sample, 70% to 80% were seen once. Material: PBMCs, obtained 30 days after allogeneic stem cell transplant. All receptors come from a female patient aged 50-59 years who had an allogeneic stem cell transplant, so the T cells may come from the graft donor. Some clones in this sample may be carry-over from other donors' samples.

This clone was detected a few times. The genes are TRBV5-4 and TRBJ2-6; D uncertain. The CDR3 spans 15 residues. Germline CDR1 and CDR2: SGHNT and YYREEE (reference sequence). Trimming removed 7 bases from V and 0 bases from J, with 11 bases in between. As DNA, the CDR3 is TGTGCCAGCTCTACAGTCGACTCTGGGGCCAACGTCCTGACTTTC. Protein sequence: CASSTVDSGANVLTF.

This clone has a single count. This sequence joins TRBV5-4 and TRBJ1-3, with unresolved D. The CDR3 runs to 15 residues. Germline values: CDR1 SGHNT, CDR2 YYREEE (reference sequence). The V and J ends lost 3 bases and 2 bases respectively, with 12 bases between them. The CDR3 region has the DNA TGTGCCAGCAGCTCCTCAAGTGGGCCTGGAAACACCATATATTTT. Its translation: CASSSSSGPGNTIYF.

The genes are TRBV6-5 and TRBJ2-3; D is perhaps TRBD2 (6 bases). The CDR3 runs to 11 residues. Germline loops: CDR1 MNHEY, CDR2 SVGAGI. The ends were cut back, 11 bases at V and 0 bases at J, with 6 bases in the middle. The CDR3 region has the DNA TGTGCCGGGGGGAGCACAGATACGCAGTATTTT. It encodes CAGGSTDTQYF.

The chain is built from TRBV4-3 and TRBJ2-7; TRBD1 agrees at 7 bases. CDR3 length: 16 amino acids. Germline lookup yields CDR1 LGHNA and CDR2 YSLEER. V gave up 4 bases and J gave up 0 bases; unmatched junction bases: 9. This CDR3 is CASSPPPGQNSYEQYF. CDR3 DNA: TGCGCCAGCAGCCCCCCTCCGGGACAGAACTCCTACGAGCAGTACTTC.

This chain connects TRBV9 to TRBJ1-1, with D unclear. Trimming removed 4 bases at V and 3 bases at J, with 10 bases between. The CDR3 has 13 amino acids. Germline V lookup: CDR1 SGDLS, CDR2 YYNGEE. This CDR3 is CASSWSKDTEAFF. The CDR3 DNA sequence: TGTGCCAGCAGCTGGAGTAAGGACACTGAAGCTTTCTTT.

In its sample, this clone ranks as large. The junction does not match germline at one end; this may be a read error. The chain combines TRBV7-7 with TRBJ2-1; 9 bases are shared with TRBD2. This CDR3 comprises 15 residues. Germline V gene lookup returns CDR1 SSHAT and CDR2 FNYEAQ (reference sequence). CDR3 nucleotides: TGTGCTAGCAGCCCAGCGGGAGGAGACTACAATGAGCAGTTCTTC. Translation gives CASSPAGGDYNEQFF.

The V and J genes are TRBV4-2 and TRBJ2-2; the match to TRBD2 covers 9 bases. This CDR3 is 18 amino acids long. V was pared by 0 bases and J by 7 bases, with 12 bases of the junction left unmatched. Germline lookup yields CDR1 LGHNA and CDR2 YNFKEQ. The CDR3: CASSQEWAGGPRGGELFF. Written as DNA, the CDR3 is TGTGCCAGCAGCCAAGAATGGGCGGGAGGGCCGCGCGGCGGGGAGCTGTTTTTT.

This chain joins TRBV5-4 and TRBJ2-7; TRBD1 might be the D (5 bases). CDR1 is SGHNT and CDR2 is YYREEE in the germline V gene (reference sequence). Trimming stripped 4 bases from V and 0 bases from J, with 20 bases between. The CDR3 has 17 amino acids. The CDR3 reads CASSLSVGQGTSYEQYF. The DNA of the CDR3 is TGTGCCAGCAGCCTATCCGTGGGCCAGGGAACCTCCTACGAGCAGTACTTC.

The genes are TRBV9 and TRBJ1-3; D remains unclear. With 4 bases removed from V and 0 bases from J, the gap between germline ends came to 5 bases. This CDR3 region has 13 residues. CDR1 SGDLS and CDR2 YYNGEE come from the germline V gene. The CDR3 region is CASSKSSGNTIYF. CDR3 sequence (DNA): TGTGCCAGCAGCAAAAGCTCTGGAAACACCATATATTTT.

The chain recombines TRBV4-2 with TRBJ1-3; D remains ambiguous. V was trimmed by 4 bases and J by 0 bases, leaving 7 bases between them. CDR3 length: 14 residues. Germline V gene data show CDR1 as LGHNA and CDR2 as YNFKEQ. CDR3 sequence: CASSPKSSGNTIYF. The DNA of the CDR3 is TGTGCCAGCAGCCCCAAGAGCTCTGGAAACACCATATATTTT.

This clone occurred a few times. The V gene is TRBV6-1, the J gene TRBJ2-7; D not certain. Germline V gene sequence: CDR1 MNHNS, CDR2 SASEGT. This CDR3 region has 15 residues. Trimming took 0 bases from V and 2 from J, leaving 11 bases between them. The CDR3 DNA reads TGTGCCAGCAGTGAAGCGGCAAACCCCCCCTACGAGCAGTACTTC. Protein: CASSEAANPPYEQYF.

This chain uses TRBV25-1 with TRBJ2-2; D is uncertain. V was cut by 7 bases and J by 5 bases, with 8 bases left in between. The CDR3 consists of 12 residues. From germline, CDR1 is MGHDK and CDR2 SYGVNS. The CDR3 nucleotides are TGTGCCAGCACCGTTGGGACCGGGGAGCTGTTTTTT. Protein: CASTVGTGELFF.

The rearrangement joins TRBV5-8 to TRBJ1-5, with D uncertain. The V and J ends lost 2 bases and 4 bases respectively, with 4 bases between them. CDR3 length equals 12 residues. In germline, CDR1 is SGHTS, CDR2 YDEGEE. The CDR3 spells CASSFYNQPQHF. The CDR3 bases are TGTGCCAGCAGCTTTTATAATCAGCCCCAGCATTTT.

The rearrangement links TRBV29-1 to TRBJ1-1; perhaps TRBD1 as D (5 bases). V was pared by 7 bases and J by 5 bases, with 8 bases between. The CDR3 length is 10 residues. CDR1 SQVTM and CDR2 ANQGSEA come from the germline V gene. The CDR3 DNA reads as TGCAGCGCTTGGGGGACTGAAGCTTTCTTT. Translating it yields CSAWGTEAFF.

This clone came up a few times. This chain joins TRBV2 and TRBJ1-2, with D maybe TRBD1 (5 bases). Trimming took 4 bases from V and 9 from J, leaving 18 bases between them. Germline values: CDR1 SNHLY, CDR2 FYNNEI. CDR3 length equals 14 residues. The CDR3: CASSVGVDYDSYTF. CDR3 in DNA: TGTGCCAGCAGTGTAGGGGTAGACTACGATAGCTACACCTTC.

The chain combines TRBV6-6 with TRBJ2-7, with a tentative D call TRBD1 (5 bases). CDR1 and CDR2 (germline): MNHNY, SVGAGI (reference sequence). CDR3 length: 16 residues. Trimming took 0 bases from V and 0 from J, leaving 12 bases between them. The CDR3 region is CASSYSGAQGSYEQYF. CDR3 DNA: TGTGCCAGCAGTTACTCGGGCGCTCAGGGCTCCTACGAGCAGTACTTC.

The chain links TRBV6-1 to TRBJ2-3; no reliable D call. The germline CDR1 and CDR2 sequences are MNHNS and SASEGT. This CDR3 has 13 amino acids. The V and J ends lost 5 bases and 2 bases respectively, with 8 bases between them. The CDR3 loop reads CASSSDNTDTQYF. CDR3 sequence (DNA): TGTGCCAGCAGTTCTGACAACACAGATACGCAGTATTTT.

V is TRBV28 and J is TRBJ2-3; 8 bases agree with TRBD1. The CDR3 contains 16 residues. The V gene's germline CDR1 is MDHEN and CDR2 SYDVKM. With 5 bases clipped from V and 7 bases from J, the junction kept 14 bases outside the gene matches. The DNA for the CDR3 is TGTGCCAGCAGTCCGGGACAGGTCCTTCGGACAAATACGCAGTATTTT. It is translated as CASSPGQVLRTNTQYF.

The chain employs TRBV9 and TRBJ1-2; D is uncertain. CDR1 and CDR2 (germline): SGDLS, YYNGEE. This CDR3 has 12 amino acids. V was shortened by 0 bases and J by 7 bases, with 7 bases between the two germline ends. Here the CDR3 DNA reads TGTGCCAGCAGCGTAGGCAGGTTTGGCTACACCTTC. Protein sequence: CASSVGRFGYTF.

This chain joins TRBV5-1 and TRBJ2-7; no clear D. Per the germline V gene, CDR1 is SGHRS and CDR2 is YFSETQ. The CDR3 is 14 amino acids. V was clipped by 1 base and J by 1 base, with 9 bases between them. CDR3 loop: CASSLKGPSYEQYF. DNA of the CDR3: TGCGCCAGCAGCTTGAAAGGACCATCCTACGAGCAGTACTTC.

V gene TRBV6-5 combines with J gene TRBJ2-2; D gene uncertain. Deletions cut 2 bases from V and 6 bases from J, with 13 bases between. The germline gives CDR1 MNHEY, CDR2 SVGAGI. There are 15 residues in the CDR3. CDR3 region: CASSYLNMDSGELFF. For the CDR3, the DNA is TGTGCCAGCAGTTACCTTAATATGGATTCCGGGGAGCTGTTTTTT.

The chain is built from TRBV6-5 and TRBJ2-7; D assignment may be TRBD1 or TRBD2 (5 bases each). V lost 6 bases and J 9 bases, leaving 18 bases between the germline ends. The CDR3 runs 13 residues. Germline V CDR1 and CDR2: MNHEY, SVGAGI. Here the CDR3 DNA reads TGTGCCAGCAGACCAACAGGCCTCCGGGGGCAGTACTTC. This gives the protein CASRPTGLRGQYF.

This rearrangement joins TRBV18 to TRBJ1-2; the D gene is possibly TRBD1 (6 bases). There are 14 residues in the CDR3. V was shortened by 3 bases and J by 4 bases, with 12 bases between the two germline ends. The germline V gene has CDR1 KGHSH and CDR2 LQKENI. In nucleotides, the CDR3 is TGTGCCAGCTCACCCCGGACAGAAAGCTATGGCTACACCTTC. Protein sequence: CASSPRTESYGYTF.

This clone was detected once. The chain has TRBV6-5 and TRBJ1-6, with D perhaps TRBD1 (6 bases). The CDR3 contains 16 residues. Trimming cost V 4 bases and J 0 bases, with 10 bases left between them. Germline assignment: CDR1 MNHEY and CDR2 SVGAGI. This chain's CDR3 is CASSSTGSSYNSPLHF. The CDR3 DNA follows: TGTGCCAGCAGTTCAACAGGGAGCTCCTATAATTCACCCCTCCACTTT.